This is a list of T cell receptor beta chains from one sample in a study of breast tumors, draining lymph nodes, adjacent tissues. TCRdb re-analysed the multiplex PCR reads in MiXCR, keeping a single row per CDR3 protein. Here the sample spans roughly 49,000 distinct CDR3 sequences, roughly 39% being singletons. The sequencing input was breast tumor tissue. The receptor source for this set is a female donor with breast cancer. Some clones in this sample may be carry-over from other donors' samples. The CDR3 runs from the conserved cysteine through the conserved F or W. A D gene is named only where the DNA matches it firmly. A clone size is listed for some rows: how often the clone was seen (once, few, many), or a class if it is expanded.

V	length	D	size	J	DNA	CDR3
TRBV11-3	14	TRBD1	many	TRBJ2-3	TGTGCCAGCAGCTCTACAGGGGTCAGAGATACGCAGTATTTT	CASSSTGVRDTQYF
TRBV2	16	.	many	TRBJ1-5	TGTGCCTGGTCACCCTTTGAGCCCCTTGGCTTTCAGCCCCAGCATTTT	CAWSPFEPLGFQPQHF
TRBV20-1	16	TRBD2	many	TRBJ2-7	TGCAGTGCCAGCCGGGCGGGAGGGCCCCCCTCCGACGAGCAGTACTTC	CSASRAGGPPSDEQYF
TRBV20-1	16	.	.	TRBJ2-2	.	CSATRVYEQYFGELFF
TRBV6-1	15	.	many	TRBJ2-2	TGTGCCAGCAGTGACCGGTCAGGCGCCGACGGGGAGCTGTTTTTT	CASSDRSGADGELFF
TRBV18	16	.	many	TRBJ2-3	TGTGCCAGCTCATCACCTCTTCGGCAGGGGTCAGATACGCAGTATTTT	CASSSPLRQGSDTQYF
TRBV14	13	.	.	TRBJ1-2	TGTGCCAGCAGCCAAGTATATACGCATGGCTACACCTTC	CASSQVYTHGYTF
TRBV25-1	14	TRBD2	many	TRBJ2-7	TGTGCCAGCACCTCCAGCGGGAGATCTAACGAGCAGTACTTC	CASTSSGRSNEQYF
TRBV2	11	.	many	TRBJ2-7	TGTGCCAGCAAAGGGGCGCATGAGCAGTACTTC	CASKGAHEQYF
TRBV12-3/TRBV12-4	14	TRBD1	many	TRBJ2-1	TGTGCCAGCAGTACCGGGACAGCAACCAATGAGCAGTTCTTC	CASSTGTATNEQFF
TRBV20-1	15	TRBD2	.	TRBJ2-1	TGCAGTGCTAGAGTGCTAGCGGAAACGTACAATGAGCAGTTCTTC	CSARVLAETYNEQFF
TRBV5-6	15	TRBD2	many	TRBJ2-5	TGTGCCAGCAGCGCGCTTGAGCGGGAGAGGGAGACCCAGTACTTC	CASSALERERETQYF
TRBV10-3	18	TRBD2	.	TRBJ2-1	TGTGCCATCAGTGAGGCAGCGGGAGGTCCGGGAGTACGCAATGAGCAGTTCTTC	CAISEAAGGPGVRNEQFF
TRBV24-1	14	TRBD1	many	TRBJ2-2	TGTGCCACCAGTGAGCCACAGGGGGCCGGGGAGCTGTTTTTT	CATSEPQGAGELFF
TRBV24-1	14	.	medium-sized	TRBJ1-5	TGTGCCACCAGTCCTGGGGGGCGCGGTCAGCCCCAGCATTTT	CATSPGGRGQPQHF
TRBV11-3	15	.	many	TRBJ2-1	TGTGCCAGCAGCCCCGAGTGGGTTACTTACAATGAGCAGTTCTTC	CASSPEWVTYNEQFF
TRBV7-9	19	.	.	TRBJ2-5	.	CASSFYICSANRVDKTQYF
TRBV9	14	.	few	TRBJ2-1	TGTGCCAGCAGCGTTGTCTGGCGGGACAATGAGCAGTTCTTC	CASSVVWRDNEQFF
TRBV10-3	14	.	.	TRBJ2-3	TGTGCCACCGCCGGGGCAGGGAACGTAGATACGCAGTATTTT	CATAGAGNVDTQYF
TRBV15	14	TRBD1	medium-sized	TRBJ1-2	TGTGCCACCAGCAGACGGGACAGGGGCCTCGGCTACACCTTC	CATSRRDRGLGYTF
TRBV5-6	14	TRBD1	many	TRBJ1-3	TGTGCCAGCAGCTTTGACAGGGCAGGAAACACCATATATTTT	CASSFDRAGNTIYF
TRBV5-8	14	TRBD2	many	TRBJ2-3	TGTGCCAGCAGCTTGGGGACTAGCGCGACTACGCAGTATTTT	CASSLGTSATTQYF
TRBV5-1	15	TRBD2	many	TRBJ2-7	TGCGCCAGCAGCTTGGGGACTAGCGGGACCTACGAGCAGTACTTC	CASSLGTSGTYEQYF
TRBV10-3	20	.	.	TRBJ1-5	TGTGCCACCTACCCCGGGAAAGGACCGGGGGGGGGGTATAGCAATCAGCCCCAGCATTTT	CATYPGKGPGGGYSNQPQHF
TRBV6-2/TRBV6-3	18	.	many	TRBJ1-2	TGTGCCAGCAGTTACTCGATTTATTTCGGGCAGACTAACTATGGCTACACCTTC	CASSYSIYFGQTNYGYTF
TRBV12-3/TRBV12-4	13	TRBD1	many	TRBJ2-2	TGTGCCAGCAGTTTAAGGGGGCCCGGGGAGCTGTTTTTT	CASSLRGPGELFF
TRBV7-2	12	.	.	TRBJ1-1	TGTGCCAGCAGCTTTCCGGCGCAGGGAGCTTTCTTT	CASSFPAQGAFF
TRBV20-1	14	.	.	TRBJ1-2	TGCAGTGCCATCACGGGACCCGGTAGAAATGGCTACACCTTC	CSAITGPGRNGYTF
TRBV20-1	15	TRBD2	many	TRBJ2-1	TGCAGTGCTGGGGTGGGCCTAGCGGGACTCAATGAGCAGTTCTTC	CSAGVGLAGLNEQFF
TRBV7-3	14	.	many	TRBJ2-1	TGTGCCAGCAGCTTAACAGGGTCCTACAATGAGCAGTTCTTC	CASSLTGSYNEQFF
TRBV19	16	TRBD1	many	TRBJ1-5	TGTGCCAGTAGGAACAGGGGAGGAGGGCTTAGTCAGCCCCAGCATTTT	CASRNRGGGLSQPQHF
TRBV9	14	TRBD1	once	TRBJ1-6	TGTGCCAGCGCATCGACAGGGTCGGGCTCACCCCTCCACTTT	CASASTGSGSPLHF
TRBV6-1	14	.	many	TRBJ2-3	TGTGCCAGCACCCCACAGTTGAGCACAGATACGCAGTATTTT	CASTPQLSTDTQYF
TRBV27	14	TRBD2	once	TRBJ2-1	TGTGCCAGCAGTTTCGGACTAGCGGGAGATGAGCAGTTCTTC	CASSFGLAGDEQFF
TRBV28	15	TRBD1	many	TRBJ2-7	TGTGCCACCTGGAGGGGACAGGGGGTTCCCTACGAGCAGTACTTC	CATWRGQGVPYEQYF
TRBV2	14	.	.	TRBJ1-5	TGTGCCAGCAGTGAAGGCAGCCCCAATCAGCCCCAGCATTTT	CASSEGSPNQPQHF
TRBV30	12	.	many	TRBJ2-1	TGTGCCAGAGGTCTTGGGGTCAATGAGCAGTTCTTC	CARGLGVNEQFF
TRBV9	15	.	many	TRBJ2-5	TGTGCCAGCAGCCCTAACAGGGGGGGGCAAGAGACCCAGTACTTC	CASSPNRGGQETQYF
TRBV29-1	14	.	few	TRBJ2-5	TGCAGCGTTGAGGTGCTGGACCCACAAGAGACCCAGTACTTC	CSVEVLDPQETQYF
TRBV11-2	15	TRBD2	.	TRBJ2-7	TGTGCCAGCAGCTTAGAAGCGGGAGGGCCGGGCGAGCAGTACTTC	CASSLEAGGPGEQYF
TRBV7-3	18	.	.	TRBJ2-3	TGTGCCAGCAGCTTAGAGGGGGCTAGCGGTTGGGACACACATACGCAGTATTTC	CASSLEGASGWDTHTQYF
TRBV2	12	.	many	TRBJ2-2	TGTGCCAGCAGTGAAGAGGTCGGGGAGCTGTTTTTT	CASSEEVGELFF
TRBV27	14	.	many	TRBJ2-2	TGTGCCAGCAGAAAAGGGAGGAACACCGGGGAGCTGTTTTTT	CASRKGRNTGELFF
TRBV7-2	14	.	.	TRBJ2-3	TGTGCCAGCAGCCCCGGACCAGCCACAGATACGCAGTATTTT	CASSPGPATDTQYF
TRBV20-1	16	TRBD2	.	TRBJ2-1	TGCAGCACTAACCGGGGGACTAGCGGGAGGATGAATGAGCAGTTCTTC	CSTNRGTSGRMNEQFF
TRBV5-8	12	.	many	TRBJ2-2	TGTGCCAGCAGCTGGAACACCGGGGAGCTGTTTTTT	CASSWNTGELFF
TRBV7-2	16	.	many	TRBJ2-1	TGTGCCAGCAGCAAGGGAGGCTTTAGGAGTTCCAATGAGCAGTTCTTC	CASSKGGFRSSNEQFF
TRBV6-6	15	TRBD1	many	TRBJ2-3	TGTGCCAGCAGTACAACAGGGGAGAAGACAGATACGCAGTATTTT	CASSTTGEKTDTQYF
TRBV25-1	13	.	.	TRBJ2-3	TGTGCTAGAGATCCTACGGCAGGGGATACGCAGTATTTT	CARDPTAGDTQYF
TRBV9	11	.	many	TRBJ2-1	TGTGCCAGCGAAAATTACAATGAGCAGTTCTTC	CASENYNEQFF
TRBV15	14	.	.	TRBJ1-2	TGTGCCACCAGCAGAGGGGGCGGCATCTATGGCTACACCTTC	CATSRGGGIYGYTF
TRBV20-1	12	.	.	TRBJ1-5	TGCAGTGCTAGATCCCGAGGACAGCCCCAGCATTTT	CSARSRGQPQHF
TRBV5-1	17	.	.	TRBJ2-7	TGCGCCAGCAGCTTGGCCGGAGCGGCGGGCGGCCCTTACGAGCAGCACTTC	CASSLAGAAGGPYEQHF
TRBV7-2	15	TRBD2	many	TRBJ2-7	TGTGCCAGCAGCCAGGAGCTAGCGGGTACCTACGAGCAGTACTTC	CASSQELAGTYEQYF
TRBV2	13	.	many	TRBJ2-3	TGTGCCATTGGGGACTCGAGCACAGATACGCAGTATTTT	CAIGDSSTDTQYF
TRBV29-1	13	.	.	TRBJ1-4	TGCAGCTTCGGGGGGGCCACTAATGAAAAACTGTTTTTT	CSFGGATNEKLFF
TRBV6-1	11	TRBD1	.	TRBJ2-5	TGTGCCAGCAGTTACGGGACAGGGGTGTACTTC	CASSYGTGVYF
TRBV24-1	15	TRBD2	many	TRBJ2-1	TGTGCCACCAGTGATTTTCTAGCGGGAGGCAGTGAGCAGTTCTTC	CATSDFLAGGSEQFF
TRBV3-1	18	TRBD2	.	TRBJ2-2	TGCGCCAGCAGCCAAGACGGAGCGGGAGGCGGTCACACCGGGGAGCTGTTTTTT	CASSQDGAGGGHTGELFF